The 10 T cell receptor beta chains below were found in one sample sequenced in a study of PD-1 blockade in classical Hodgkin lymphoma. TCRdb's copy holds only in-frame clones and misses some; the assay was immunoSEQ multiplex PCR. This table has tens of thousands of clones, roughly 91% appearing once. After autologous stem cell transplantation all patients relapsed, and prior brentuximab vedotin exposure differed between cohorts. This specimen consisted of peripheral blood mononuclear cells (PBMCs), obtained at baseline. All receptors derive from a human donor with classical Hodgkin lymphoma.

This clone appeared once. The gene calls are TRBV7-2 and TRBJ2-4; 7 bases match TRBD2. The V gene end was trimmed by 5 bases and the J gene end by 3 bases; junction bases not matched to a gene: 4. Germline CDR1 SGHTA, CDR2 FQGNSA. This CDR3 comprises 14 residues. The CDR3 loop is CASSSGVVKNIQYF. The CDR3 DNA reads TGTGCCAGCAGCAGCGGGGTGGTCAAAAACATTCAGTACTTC.

The rearrangement links TRBV2 to TRBJ2-3, with TRBD1 matching over 9 bases. The germline gives CDR1 SNHLY, CDR2 FYNNEI. The CDR3 contains 15 residues. Trimming removed 6 bases from V and 3 bases from J; junction bases left unmatched: 7. The CDR3 region is CASRQQGQGTDTQYF. For the CDR3, the DNA is TGTGCCAGCAGACAGCAGGGACAGGGTACAGATACGCAGTATTTT.

The chain couples TRBV5-1 to TRBJ1-1; D is perhaps TRBD1 (5 bases). The CDR3 extends over 15 amino acids. The germline CDR1 and CDR2 sequences are SGHRS and YFSETQ. The germline V and J ends were trimmed by 3 bases and 1 base, with 13 bases remaining between them. This CDR3 is CASSSRVTENTEAFF. CDR3 in DNA: TGCGCCAGCAGCTCTCGGGTGACAGAGAACACTGAAGCTTTCTTT.

CDR3 in DNA: TGTGCCAGCTCCTCCAGAGGGACAGGGGCCTACGAGCAGTACTTC. Translation gives CASSSRGTGAYEQYF. V and J are TRBV18 and TRBJ2-7, with TRBD1 matching over 10 bases. The V gene's germline CDR1 is KGHSH and CDR2 LQKENI. The CDR3 totals 15 residues. Trimming removed 6 bases from V and 2 bases from J; junction bases left unmatched: 7.

The V call is TRBV27, the J call TRBJ1-5; a possible D gene is TRBD1 (5 bases). V lost 5 bases and J 3 bases, leaving 11 bases between the germline ends. There are 14 residues in the CDR3. The V gene's germline CDR1 is MNHEY and CDR2 SMNVEV (reference sequence). This CDR3 is CASSPGGANQPQHF. As DNA, the CDR3 is TGTGCCAGCAGTCCGGGAGGGGCCAATCAGCCCCAGCATTTT.

The chain is built from TRBV4-1 and TRBJ1-5, with D possibly TRBD1 on 5 matching bases. This CDR3 has 16 amino acids. Trimming pared 1 base from V and 4 bases from J, leaving 14 bases between. Per germline, CDR1 MGHRA and CDR2 YSYEKL. Here the CDR3 reads CASSQVTGPWNQPQHF. In DNA, the CDR3 is TGCGCCAGCAGCCAAGTAACGGGGCCCTGGAATCAGCCCCAGCATTTT.

The chain links TRBV2 to TRBJ2-2; 8 bases map to TRBD1. CDR1 is SNHLY and CDR2 is FYNNEI in the germline V gene. There are 16 residues in the CDR3. J lost 4 bases, V lost 3 bases, and 7 bases had no gene match. CDR3: CASSDARTGPTGELFF. CDR3 sequence (DNA): TGTGCCAGCAGTGACGCAAGGACAGGGCCCACCGGGGAGCTGTTTTTT. The variable domain in full, completed from reference TRBV2 and TRBJ2-2, reads EPEVTQTPSHQVTQMGQEVILRCVPISNHLYFYWYRQILGQKVEFLVSFYNNEISEKSEIFDDQFSVERPDGSNFTLKIRSTKLEDSAMYFCASSDARTGPTGELFFGEGSRLTVL.

This chain's CDR3 is CASSPGVDYEQYF. CDR3 DNA sequence: TGTGCCAGCAGCCCGGGGGTAGATTACGAGCAGTACTTC. The chain employs TRBV7-9 and TRBJ2-7; perhaps TRBD2 as D (6 bases). Germline assignment: CDR1 SEHNR and CDR2 FQNEAQ (reference sequence). The CDR3 loop spans 13 amino acids. V lost 5 bases and J lost 4, with 12 bases in between.

The CDR3 sequence is CASSVEGLGGWAFF. DNA of the CDR3: TGTGCCAGCAGCGTAGAGGGGTTGGGGGGCTGGGCTTTCTTT. The gene calls are TRBV9 and TRBJ1-1, with a tentative D call TRBD1 (6 bases). Germline V gene sequence: CDR1 SGDLS, CDR2 YYNGEE. The CDR3 covers 14 residues. Trimming took off 0 bases at V and 11 bases at J, with 17 bases between the two ends.

The chain carries TRBV6-6 and TRBJ1-1; 10 nucleotides match TRBD1. After removal of 3 bases from V and 3 bases from J, the junction contained 1 base not matched to a gene. The germline V gene has CDR1 MNHNY and CDR2 SVGAGI (reference sequence). The CDR3 is 14 amino acids. CDR3 loop: CASSYGQGDTEAFF. The CDR3 bases are TGTGCCAGCAGTTATGGACAGGGGGACACTGAAGCTTTCTTT.